The clone carrying this T cell receptor beta chain was detected only a few times. The CDR3 is 11 residues long. Per germline, CDR1 MGHRA and CDR2 YSYEKL. Deletions cut 3 bases from V and 6 bases from J, with 6 bases between. This sample was taken from a study of blood T cell repertoires in COVID-19. The wider study: Specimens from acute and convalescent COVID-19 originated in the United States, Italy and Spain. PBMCs, B-cell-depleted T cells, or T cells were the source of the cDNA or gDNA that made up the material.

Recruited during active infection, patients (from Seattle) were subsequently followed longitudinally. Authors' analysis steps: Using reference gene primer amplification, nucleated cell counts were estimated. TCRdb keeps only in-frame clones here, not all; method: immunoSEQ multiplex PCR. The DNA was the basis for D and trimming; V, J and clone size are from that table. Of under 200,000 clones listed, 80% to 90% were seen once; the top ten hold about 15%. This receptor was taken from a woman between 65 and 79 years old with COVID-19, enrolled during active disease. The specimen sequenced was peripheral blood. The V and J genes are TRBV4-1 and TRBJ2-7; D call uncertain. CDR3 in DNA: TGCGCCAGCAGCCAGCCGGGCGAGCAGTACTTC. Protein: CASSQPGEQYF.